The rows below give T cell receptor beta chains drawn from one sample of a study of blood T cell repertoires in COVID-19. The data were produced by immunoSEQ multiplex PCR, yet TCRdb's version contains in-frame clones alone and is incomplete. The repertoire holds some 270,000 clones, with 65% to 85% as singletons. The sequencing sample was made of PBMCs or T cells enriched from blood (not recorded which). The receptor source for this set is a man in his forties or fifties who had recovered from COVID-19. CDR3s include the opening cysteine and the closing phenylalanine or tryptophan. D genes are given only for firm matches. Only part of the rows carry a size: once, few, many, or a class if the clone is expanded.

j_gene: TRBJ2-7; v_gene: TRBV6-4; d_gene: TRBD1; abundance: -; CDR3aa: CASSDPDRACNEQYF; CDR3nt: TGTGCCAGCAGTGATCCGGACAGGGCATGTAACGAGCAGTACTTC
j_gene: TRBJ1-2; v_gene: TRBV12-3/TRBV12-4; d_gene: -; abundance: -; CDR3aa: CASSYRARGYTF; CDR3nt: TGTGCCAGCAGTTACAGGGCGAGGGGCTACACCTTC
j_gene: TRBJ2-7; v_gene: TRBV7-3; d_gene: TRBD1; abundance: -; CDR3aa: CASSPGTGSNEQYF; CDR3nt: TGTGCCAGCAGTCCCGGGACAGGGTCCAACGAGCAGTACTTC
j_gene: TRBJ1-2; v_gene: TRBV19; d_gene: TRBD1; abundance: -; CDR3aa: CASSYGTAYGYTF; CDR3nt: TGTGCCAGTAGTTACGGGACAGCGTATGGCTACACCTTC
j_gene: TRBJ1-5; v_gene: TRBV5-1; d_gene: -; abundance: -; CDR3aa: CASSDGGGDQPQHF; CDR3nt: TGCGCCAGCAGCGATGGCGGGGGGGATCAGCCCCAGCATTTT
j_gene: TRBJ2-1; v_gene: TRBV11-2; d_gene: TRBD1; abundance: -; CDR3aa: CASSDRDRAAIEQFF; CDR3nt: TGTGCCAGCAGTGACCGGGACAGGGCGGCAATTGAGCAGTTCTTC
j_gene: TRBJ2-1; v_gene: TRBV11-1; d_gene: TRBD1; abundance: few; CDR3aa: CASSLAAGQAYGEQFF; CDR3nt: TGTGCCAGCAGCTTAGCCGCAGGACAGGCCTACGGGGAGCAGTTCTTC
j_gene: TRBJ2-3; v_gene: TRBV6-2/TRBV6-3; d_gene: -; abundance: -; CDR3aa: CASSPQDTQYF; CDR3nt: TGTGCCAGCAGTCCCCAAGATACGCAGTATTTT
j_gene: TRBJ1-6; v_gene: TRBV20-1; d_gene: TRBD1; abundance: -; CDR3aa: CSASQDRGDSPLHF; CDR3nt: TGCAGTGCTAGTCAGGACAGGGGTGATTCACCCCTCCACTTT
j_gene: TRBJ1-1; v_gene: TRBV11-2; d_gene: -; abundance: -; CDR3aa: CASSLGGTRMNTEAFF; CDR3nt: TGTGCCAGCAGCTTAGGAGGAACAAGAATGAACACTGAAGCTTTCTTT
j_gene: TRBJ1-1; v_gene: TRBV19; d_gene: -; abundance: few; CDR3aa: CASSMRPGLDTEAFF; CDR3nt: TGTGCCAGTAGTATGCGTCCAGGGTTGGACACTGAAGCTTTCTTT
j_gene: TRBJ2-7; v_gene: TRBV11-2; d_gene: -; abundance: -; CDR3aa: CASSSSGYEQYF; CDR3nt: TGTGCCAGCAGCTCGAGCGGCTACGAGCAGTACTTC